These 13 T cell receptor beta chains came from one sample sequenced in a study of regulatory and conventional T cells in breast cancer. MiXCR, run by TCRdb on the PCR reads, gives a single entry per CDR3 protein. The profile covers over a thousand distinct CDR3 sequences, with approximately 70% appearing a single time and approximately 5.1% taken by the ten largest. The sequenced sample was regulatory T cells from blood. Receptor source: a female donor in good health.

CDR3 bases: TGTGCCAGTAGCCCCCGGGACAAGAACACTGAAGCTTTCTTT. This translates into CASSPRDKNTEAFF. This rearrangement joins TRBV19 to TRBJ1-1, with a tentative D call TRBD1 (6 bases). This CDR3 is built from 14 residues. CDR1 is LNHDA and CDR2 is SQIVND in the germline V gene (reference sequence). V lost 6 bases to trimming and J lost 1 base, with 12 bases between them.

The CDR3: CASRETGLNIQYF. For the CDR3, the DNA is TGTGCCAGCAGGGAGACAGGGCTAAACATTCAGTACTTC. The chain carries TRBV28 and TRBJ2-4, with TRBD1 identical over 7 bases. V gave up 6 bases and J gave up 6 bases; unmatched junction bases: 5. From germline, CDR1 is MDHEN and CDR2 SYDVKM. The CDR3 is 13 residues long.

J is TRBJ1-2 and V is TRBV10-3, with D perhaps matching TRBD1 (5 bases). The CDR3 has 14 residues. V was cut by 10 bases and J by 3 bases, with 18 bases left in between. From germline, CDR1 is ENHRY and CDR2 SYGVKD. Written as DNA, the CDR3 is TGTGCCACGGGGCCCCTCAGGGATCACTATGGCTACACCTTC. Protein: CATGPLRDHYGYTF.

V and J are TRBV18 and TRBJ1-1; the D is unclear. Germline lookup yields CDR1 KGHSH and CDR2 LQKENI. The CDR3 length is 11 residues. V lost 3 bases and J lost 7, with 6 bases in between. As DNA, the CDR3 is TGTGCCAGCTCACCGGAGGGTGAAGCTTTCTTT. It codes for CASSPEGEAFF.

V and J are TRBV11-2 and TRBJ2-5; 7 bases are shared with TRBD2. The CDR3 runs to 13 residues. With 11 bases clipped from V and 0 bases from J, the junction kept 6 bases outside the gene matches. Germline V gene data show CDR1 as SGHAT and CDR2 as FQNNGV. CDR3 bases: TGTGCCCCCGCGGGGGACCACCAAGAGACCCAGTACTTC. It encodes CAPAGDHQETQYF. Complete variable domain (other parts from reference TRBV11-2 and TRBJ2-5): EAGVAQSPRYKIIEKRQSVAFWCNPISGHATLYWYQQILGQGPKLLIQFQNNGVVDDSQLPKDRFSAERLKGVDSTLKIQPAKLEDSAVYLCAPAGDHQETQYFGPGTRLLVL.

This chain joins TRBV4-2 and TRBJ2-1, with D perhaps matching TRBD2 (6 bases). The CDR3 length is 13 residues. V was clipped by 0 bases and J by 16 bases, with 16 bases between them. Germline lookup yields CDR1 LGHNA and CDR2 YNFKEQ. The CDR3 DNA is TGTGCCAGCAGCCAAGACCCCCGGGAGCCCCCTTTCTTC. Encoded protein: CASSQDPREPPFF.

This rearrangement joins TRBV7-6 to TRBJ1-2; D unresolved. CDR1 is SGHVS, CDR2 FNYEAQ, per germline. The V and J ends lost 5 bases and 2 bases respectively, with 9 bases between them. CDR3 size: 13 residues. CDR3 region: CASSPRPNYGYTF. Here the CDR3 DNA reads TGTGCCAGCAGCCCCCGACCCAACTATGGCTACACCTTC. The full variable domain, its missing parts supplied by reference TRBV7-6 and TRBJ1-2, is GAGVSQSPRYKVTKRGQDVALRCDPISGHVSLYWYRQALGQGPEFLTYFNYEAQQDKSGLPNDRFSAERPEGSISTLTIQRTEQRDSAMYRCASSPRPNYGYTFGSGTRLTVV.

This clonotype appeared a few times. This chain uses TRBV12-3 or TRBV12-4 with TRBJ1-1; D remains unclear. V dropped 2 bases and J dropped 3 bases, with 4 bases sitting between them. The CDR3 has 12 amino acids. Here the CDR3 DNA reads TGTGCCAGCAGTTTATCTCACACTGAAGCTTTCTTT. Its translation: CASSLSHTEAFF.

A few counts support this clonotype. J is TRBJ2-7 and V is TRBV6-5; possibly TRBD2 for D (5 bases). Trimming took off 0 bases at V and 0 bases at J, with 12 bases between the two ends. Per the germline V gene, CDR1 is MNHEY and CDR2 is SVGAGI. The CDR3 is made up of 16 amino acids. For the CDR3, the DNA is TGTGCCAGCAGTTACTCTGCTAGCTTAAGCTCCTACGAGCAGTACTTC. As protein: CASSYSASLSSYEQYF.

The chain recombines TRBV7-9 with TRBJ2-1, with TRBD1 as a possible D gene (5 bases). CDR3 length: 16 amino acids. Trimming left V 5 bases short and J 0 bases short, with 14 bases between. Germline CDR1 and CDR2: SEHNR and FQNEAQ (reference sequence). This CDR3 reads CASSLLPGPSYNEQFF. The CDR3 nucleotides are TGTGCCAGCAGCCTACTGCCAGGGCCCTCCTACAATGAGCAGTTCTTC.

This chain joins TRBV2 and TRBJ2-1, with unresolved D. Trimming cost V 6 bases and J 0 bases, with 9 bases left between them. The CDR3 extends over 14 amino acids. Per the germline V gene, CDR1 is SNHLY and CDR2 is FYNNEI. CDR3 region: CASREKSSYNEQFF. CDR3 nucleotides: TGTGCCAGCAGGGAGAAGAGCTCCTACAATGAGCAGTTCTTC.

The J gene is TRBJ2-3, the V gene TRBV10-3, with 8 bases lining up with TRBD1. This CDR3 region has 16 residues. Germline loops: CDR1 ENHRY, CDR2 SYGVKD. Trimming cost V 4 bases and J 3 bases; bases outside gene matches: 9. The CDR3: CAISVWGRGLTDTQYF. In DNA form, the CDR3 reads TGTGCCATCAGTGTTTGGGGCAGGGGGCTTACAGATACGCAGTATTTT.

V usage is TRBV27 and J usage is TRBJ2-1, with TRBD1 matching 10 bases. The CDR3 has 16 residues. Germline loops: CDR1 MNHEY, CDR2 SMNVEV (reference sequence). Trimming at V came to 5 bases and at J to 5 bases, leaving 9 bases not matched to a gene. The CDR3 loop reads CASSHRQGATDNEQFF. The CDR3 DNA reads as TGTGCCAGCAGTCACCGACAGGGGGCGACGGACAATGAGCAGTTCTTC.